A selection of T cell receptor beta chains follows, all from one sample in a study of monozygotic twins with inflammatory bowel disease. Each CDR3 protein gets one entry in TCRdb, which reprocessed the 5' RACE reads and gives no DNA. Its clone listing holds some 160,000 distinct CDR3 sequences. The sample was blood. The receptors derive from a human donor with ulcerative colitis or Crohn's disease, or a healthy co-twin of an affected twin (not recorded which). CDR3s include the opening cysteine and the closing phenylalanine or tryptophan. Each record gives: J gene, V gene, CDR3 protein.

j_call: TRBJ2-5
v_call: TRBV20-1
cdr3_aa: CSARGAETQYF

j_call: TRBJ1-3
v_call: TRBV5-5
cdr3_aa: CASSGTGGFGNTIYF

j_call: TRBJ2-7
v_call: TRBV5-1
cdr3_aa: CASSHNTRSGEQYF

j_call: TRBJ2-6
v_call: TRBV12-3/TRBV12-4
cdr3_aa: CASRIRGSGANVLTF

j_call: TRBJ1-1
v_call: TRBV5-1
cdr3_aa: CASSLELLNTEAFF

j_call: TRBJ2-1
v_call: TRBV20-1
cdr3_aa: CSAREQGLYNEQYF

j_call: TRBJ2-2
v_call: TRBV27
cdr3_aa: CASSLYTGELFF

j_call: TRBJ1-1
v_call: TRBV7-3
cdr3_aa: CASSLTGGKDTEAFF

j_call: TRBJ2-4
v_call: TRBV27
cdr3_aa: CASRLHLAKNIQYF

j_call: TRBJ2-7
v_call: TRBV20-1
cdr3_aa: CSQNLPHGSYEQYF

j_call: TRBJ2-7
v_call: TRBV28
cdr3_aa: CASLAGGSYEQYF

j_call: TRBJ1-2
v_call: TRBV5-4
cdr3_aa: CASSSTGDWNGYTF

j_call: TRBJ2-3
v_call: TRBV9
cdr3_aa: CASSSHLGWTSASTDTQYF

j_call: TRBJ2-7
v_call: TRBV6-2/TRBV6-3
cdr3_aa: CASTGASYEQYF

j_call: TRBJ1-2
v_call: TRBV7-2
cdr3_aa: CASSSSTQRRNYGYTF

j_call: TRBJ1-1
v_call: TRBV7-2
cdr3_aa: CASSLEAGRGAFF

j_call: TRBJ1-2
v_call: TRBV29-1
cdr3_aa: CSVEGYNLSYGYTF

j_call: TRBJ2-2
v_call: TRBV5-1
cdr3_aa: CASSSRYNTGELFF

j_call: TRBJ2-7
v_call: TRBV6-1
cdr3_aa: CASSRQGAIYEQYF

j_call: TRBJ2-5
v_call: TRBV20-1
cdr3_aa: CSASRLAGDIETQYF

j_call: TRBJ2-7
v_call: TRBV21-1
cdr3_aa: CASSKETSYEQYF

j_call: TRBJ1-2
v_call: TRBV4-2
cdr3_aa: CASSQAGTGEEGYTF

j_call: TRBJ2-7
v_call: TRBV11-2
cdr3_aa: CASSLGRPGQRAYEQYF

j_call: TRBJ2-7
v_call: TRBV11-2
cdr3_aa: CASSLEASAFSYEQYF

j_call: TRBJ2-5
v_call: TRBV12-3/TRBV12-4
cdr3_aa: CASLKGVGEETQYF

j_call: TRBJ2-5
v_call: TRBV7-2
cdr3_aa: CASSLGTSVIETQYF

j_call: TRBJ2-1
v_call: TRBV18
cdr3_aa: CASSAGRFNNEQFF

j_call: TRBJ2-7
v_call: TRBV11-1
cdr3_aa: CASSSNRWRTGETYEQYF

j_call: TRBJ2-3
v_call: TRBV5-5
cdr3_aa: CASSLEIVVTDTQYF

j_call: TRBJ2-7
v_call: TRBV14
cdr3_aa: CASSSQTGLNEQYF

j_call: TRBJ2-2
v_call: TRBV6-5
cdr3_aa: CASSYPTSGRGTGELFF

j_call: TRBJ1-2
v_call: TRBV6-2/TRBV6-3
cdr3_aa: CASSYGSRRGNPFGYTF

j_call: TRBJ2-1
v_call: TRBV19
cdr3_aa: CASSPRLGPGNEQFF

j_call: TRBJ2-7
v_call: TRBV5-1
cdr3_aa: CASSSDGLAGAEQYF

j_call: TRBJ2-3
v_call: TRBV4-1
cdr3_aa: CASSQEGLARAPDTQYF

j_call: TRBJ1-1
v_call: TRBV21-1
cdr3_aa: CASSAKGGANTEAFF

j_call: TRBJ2-3
v_call: TRBV5-1
cdr3_aa: CASSPWAGLSTDTQYF

j_call: TRBJ2-2
v_call: TRBV10-3
cdr3_aa: CAISGTENTGELFF

j_call: TRBJ2-7
v_call: TRBV11-2
cdr3_aa: CASSLVSVGTSGAYEQYF

j_call: TRBJ2-1
v_call: TRBV7-2
cdr3_aa: CASSFVSTGYNEQFF

j_call: TRBJ2-7
v_call: TRBV28
cdr3_aa: CASRPADAIYEQYF